These 26 T cell receptor beta chains were sequenced from one sample in a study of T cells after yellow fever vaccination. In TCRdb, the 5' RACE reads were re-called with MiXCR into one record per CDR3 protein. The data show around 610,000 distinct CDR3 sequences, with roughly 14% seen just once and roughly an eighth held by the top ten. Sequencing used PBMCs, obtained on the day of the yellow fever booster vaccination. The receptors stem from a man aged 25 to 40 who received the YFV17D yellow fever vaccine.

This chain connects TRBV2 to TRBJ2-7; 11 bases fit TRBD2. V was clipped by 2 bases and J by 2 bases; unmatched bases: 5. Germline CDR1 SNHLY, CDR2 FYNNEI. The CDR3 length is 16 residues. In DNA form, the CDR3 reads TGTGCCAGCAGTGAAAGGGGACTAGCGGCCACCTACGAGCAGTACTTC. Residues: CASSERGLAATYEQYF.

The rearrangement joins TRBV10-3 to TRBJ1-1; the D gene is possibly TRBD1 (5 bases). The CDR3 is 14 amino acids. V lost 6 bases and J lost 2, with 13 bases in between. The V gene's germline CDR1 is ENHRY and CDR2 SYGVKD. The CDR3 region has the DNA TGTGCCATCAGACCGGGACGGGGAAACACTGAAGCTTTCTTT. Encoded protein: CAIRPGRGNTEAFF.

V and J are TRBV5-1 and TRBJ2-3, with D unresolved. The CDR3 consists of 16 residues. Germline CDR1 SGHRS, CDR2 YFSETQ. Trimming took off 0 bases at V and 0 bases at J, with 11 bases between the two ends. CDR3 sequence (DNA): TGCGCCAGCAGCTTGGCGGCTAGTTCTAGCACAGATACGCAGTATTTT. Amino acid sequence: CASSLAASSSTDTQYF. Together with reference TRBV5-1 and TRBJ2-3, the CDR3 gives the full variable domain: KAGVTQTPRYLIKTRGQQVTLSCSPISGHRSVSWYQQTPGQGLQFLFEYFSETQRNKGNFPGRFSGRQFSNSRSEMNVSTLELGDSALYLCASSLAASSSTDTQYFGPGTRLTVL.

This clonotype has just a few counts. The chain joins TRBV6-5 to TRBJ2-6; a weak D match, TRBD1 (5 bases). The germline V and J ends were trimmed by 1 base and 2 bases, with 9 bases remaining between them. Germline V lookup: CDR1 MNHEY, CDR2 SVGAGI. This CDR3 has 16 amino acids. CDR3 region: CASSYFRVTGANVLTF. CDR3 coding DNA: TGTGCCAGCAGTTACTTCAGGGTTACTGGGGCCAACGTCCTGACTTTC.

This clonotype was counted between two and nine times. V is TRBV5-5 and J is TRBJ2-5; either TRBD1 or TRBD2 may supply D (5 bases each). CDR1 is SGHKS, CDR2 YYEKEE, per germline (reference sequence). This CDR3 contains 12 residues. Trimming cost V 0 bases and J 11 bases, with 11 bases left between them. This chain's CDR3 is CASSLGGGVQYF. CDR3 coding DNA: TGTGCCAGCAGCTTGGGTGGGGGAGTTCAGTACTTC.

V gene TRBV5-6 combines with J gene TRBJ1-6, with no clear D. V was pared by 1 base and J by 0 bases, with 5 bases between. The CDR3 runs to 15 residues. In germline, CDR1 is SGHDT, CDR2 YYEEEE. The CDR3 bases are TGTGCCAGCAGCTTGAAGAACTCCTATAATTCACCCCTCCACTTT. Translated: CASSLKNSYNSPLHF.

J is TRBJ2-7 and V is TRBV29-1; D is uncertain. This CDR3 contains 10 residues. Germline V lookup: CDR1 SQVTM, CDR2 ANQGSEA. V was cut by 5 bases and J by 1 base, with 3 bases left in between. The CDR3 sequence is CSVKSYEQYF. As DNA, the CDR3 is TGCAGCGTTAAATCCTACGAGCAGTACTTC.

V usage is TRBV5-4 and J usage is TRBJ1-2; D call uncertain. CDR1 is SGHNT and CDR2 is YYREEE in the germline V gene (reference sequence). The CDR3 contains 13 residues. Trimming took off 4 bases at V and 5 bases at J, with 12 bases between the two ends. The CDR3, as DNA: TGTGCCAGCAGCCGGAGAGGGTTTTATGGCTACACCTTC. Protein: CASSRRGFYGYTF.

This rearrangement joins TRBV2 to TRBJ2-7, with 10 bases that match TRBD2. The J segment lost 2 bases and the V segment lost 6 bases, leaving 10 bases of the junction unmatched. CDR3 length: 16 residues. CDR1 and CDR2 from the germline V gene are SNHLY and FYNNEI. The CDR3 here is CASRAEGLAGAYEQYF. As DNA, the CDR3 is TGTGCCAGCAGAGCCGAAGGGCTAGCGGGAGCCTACGAGCAGTACTTC.

This clonotype has only a few counts. This sequence joins TRBV20-1 and TRBJ2-5; D is unresolved. The germline gives CDR1 DFQATT, CDR2 SNEGSKA (reference sequence). There are 11 residues in the CDR3. The V gene lost 7 bases and the J gene lost 0 bases, with 6 bases spanning the gap. The CDR3 reads CSVEYQETQYF. The CDR3 nucleotides read TGCAGTGTTGAGTACCAAGAGACCCAGTACTTC.

This clonotype came up many times. This sequence joins TRBV5-1 and TRBJ1-5, with 10 bases that match TRBD1. There are 15 residues in the CDR3. Looked up from germline, CDR1 is SGHRS and CDR2 is YFSETQ. The V and J ends lost 5 bases and 4 bases, in that order; junction bases with no gene match: 6. In nucleotides, the CDR3 is TGCGCCAGCAGTTCCGGGACAGGGGCTAATCAGCCCCAGCATTTT. Its protein is CASSSGTGANQPQHF.

The V call is TRBV3-1, the J call TRBJ1-5, with a possible D match to TRBD1 (5 bases). V shed 1 base and J shed 7 bases, with 11 bases lying between them. There are 14 residues in the CDR3. Looked up from germline, CDR1 is LGHDT and CDR2 is YNNKEL (reference sequence). The CDR3 bases are TGTGCCAGCAGCCAAGGGGGGGGGAGACAGCCCCAGCATTTT. It codes for CASSQGGGRQPQHF.

This chain uses TRBV7-2 with TRBJ2-2, with 8 bases aligning to TRBD2. This CDR3 has 17 residues. CDR1 and CDR2 (germline): SGHTA, FQGNSA. V gave up 1 base and J gave up 7 bases; unmatched junction bases: 11. CDR3 region: CASSLVQRERSGGELFF. CDR3 in DNA: TGTGCCAGCAGCTTAGTCCAGCGGGAGAGGTCAGGCGGGGAGCTGTTTTTT.

This clonotype was seen a handful of times. The rearrangement uses TRBV30 and TRBJ2-3; D gene uncertain. CDR1 and CDR2 from the germline V gene are GTSNPN and SVGIG (reference sequence). Trimming cost V 4 bases and J 6 bases, with 14 bases left between them. The CDR3 totals 13 residues. This CDR3 reads CAWNRNSIDTQYF. Written as DNA, the CDR3 is TGTGCCTGGAATAGGAATAGCATCGATACGCAGTATTTT. Full variable domain (outside the CDR3, taken from reference TRBV30 and TRBJ2-3): SQTIHQWPATLVQPVGSPLSLECTVEGTSNPNLYWYRQAAGRGLQLLFYSVGIGQISSEVPQNLSASRPQDRQFILSSKKLLLSDSGFYLCAWNRNSIDTQYFGPGTRLTVL.

The rearrangement joins TRBV12-3 or TRBV12-4 to TRBJ1-6; TRBD1 aligns across 9 bases. The V segment lost 6 bases and the J segment 7 bases; nucleotides outside the gene matches: 10. The CDR3 sequence is 16 residues long. CDR3 DNA sequence: TGTGCCAGCAGCCCCTCCGGACAGGGGTTGAATTCACCCCTCCACTTT. This gives the protein CASSPSGQGLNSPLHF.

The chain uses TRBV7-9 and TRBJ2-5; D unresolved. Germline CDR1 reads SEHNR; CDR2 reads FQNEAQ (reference sequence). With 0 bases removed from V and 2 bases from J, the gap between germline ends came to 10 bases. The CDR3 consists of 15 residues. CDR3 loop: CASSLAFTEQETQYF. As DNA, the CDR3 is TGTGCCAGCAGCTTAGCTTTCACGGAGCAAGAGACCCAGTACTTC.

This clonotype was recorded once. The chain uses TRBV2 and TRBJ2-1, with D tentatively TRBD2 (6 bases). The germline V gene has CDR1 SNHLY and CDR2 FYNNEI. V was clipped by 6 bases and J by 5 bases, with 14 bases between them. The CDR3 runs 14 residues. CDR3 nucleotides: TGTGCCAGCAGCTCGGGACTTCTAAACAATGAGCAGTTCTTC. Translation gives CASSSGLLNNEQFF.

This chain links TRBV30 with TRBJ1-1, with D uncertain. This CDR3 has 14 amino acids. The germline V gene has CDR1 GTSNPN and CDR2 SVGIG (reference sequence). The V and J ends lost 5 bases and 7 bases respectively, with 20 bases between them. The CDR3 loop reads CAWGSTRARNEAFF. For the CDR3, the DNA is TGTGCCTGGGGAAGTACGAGAGCGAGAAATGAAGCTTTCTTT.

This clonotype was counted between two and nine times. The V and J genes are TRBV20-1 and TRBJ2-5; 11 bases are shared with TRBD2. J lost 4 bases, V lost 1 base, and 17 bases had no gene match. CDR3 length equals 19 residues. Looked up from germline, CDR1 is DFQATT and CDR2 is SNEGSKA (reference sequence). The CDR3 reads CSARGGIGGSGRAVETQYF. CDR3 nucleotides: TGCAGTGCTAGAGGGGGGATAGGGGGTAGCGGGAGGGCCGTAGAGACCCAGTACTTC.

This clonotype was seen many times. At one of its ends the junction is not consistent with the germline gene, which may arise from a read error. V is TRBV7-7 and J is TRBJ2-1; maybe TRBD2 (6 bases). Germline-derived CDR1 and CDR2 are SSHAT and FNYEAQ (reference sequence). The CDR3 runs 16 residues. The CDR3 bases are TGTGCTAGCAGCCCCCTGCCCGGCGGGATTAGCAATGAGCAGTTCTTC. It codes for CASSPLPGGISNEQFF.

The rearrangement links TRBV7-9 to TRBJ1-2; D is uncertain. The CDR3 spans 15 residues. The V gene's germline CDR1 is SEHNR and CDR2 FQNEAQ (reference sequence). The V end was cut by 4 bases, the J end by 8 bases, with 20 bases between. The DNA of the CDR3 is TGTGCCAGCAGCTCTCCCAGACAAGGGCCGCGCGGCTACACCTTC. It codes for CASSSPRQGPRGYTF.

This clonotype appeared a few times. CDR3 sequence: CASSYSARGTDTQYF. CDR3 in DNA: TGTGCCAGCAGTTACTCAGCGAGAGGCACAGATACGCAGTATTTT. This chain joins TRBV6-5 and TRBJ2-3; no reliable D call. Germline V gene data show CDR1 as MNHEY and CDR2 as SVGAGI. The CDR3 is 15 residues long. V was shortened by 0 bases and J by 1 base, with 8 bases between the two germline ends.

This clonotype has a handful of counts. The chain uses TRBV25-1 and TRBJ2-1; 8 nucleotides agree with TRBD2. Germline V lookup: CDR1 MGHDK, CDR2 SYGVNS. V lost 1 base, J lost 4 bases, and 9 bases stayed unmatched. There are 17 residues in the CDR3. CDR3 loop: CASSESPSGSLYNEQFF. Here the CDR3 DNA reads TGTGCCAGCAGTGAATCGCCAAGCGGGAGTTTGTACAATGAGCAGTTCTTC. Drawing the rest from reference TRBV25-1 and TRBJ2-1, the complete variable domain is EADIYQTPRYLVIGTGKKITLECSQTMGHDKMYWYQQDPGMELHLIHYSYGVNSTEKGDLSSESTVSRIRTEHFPLTLESARPSHTSQYLCASSESPSGSLYNEQFFGPGTRLTVL.

This clonotype was picked up many times. This chain links TRBV27 with TRBJ2-1; unclear D gene. Germline lookup yields CDR1 MNHEY and CDR2 SMNVEV (reference sequence). This CDR3 region has 13 residues. Trimming cost V 0 bases and J 8 bases, with 8 bases left between them. This chain's CDR3 is CASSLSIVYEQFF. Here the CDR3 DNA reads TGTGCCAGCAGTTTATCGATCGTTTATGAGCAGTTCTTC.

This clonotype was seen more than once but under ten times. The chain recombines TRBV15 with TRBJ1-2, with 7 bases that match TRBD1. The trim removed 4 bases at V and 8 bases at J, leaving 13 bases unmatched. The V gene's germline CDR1 is LNHNV and CDR2 YYDKDF (reference sequence). The CDR3 runs to 15 residues. CDR3 sequence (DNA): TGTGCCACCAGCAACATCGACAGGGATTGGGGAGGCTACACCTTC. Amino acids: CATSNIDRDWGGYTF.

Turning to this clonotype: A read error is possible here, since a much larger clone lies one base away. This sequence joins TRBV5-5 and TRBJ2-3; tentatively, D is TRBD1 (6 bases). Between the trimmed V and J ends, which lost 7 bases and 3 bases, there was a span of 15 bases. This CDR3 comprises 14 residues. Germline V gene lookup returns CDR1 SGHKS and CDR2 YYEKEE (reference sequence). This CDR3 reads CASGPTGPTDTQYF. CDR3 sequence (DNA): TGTGCCAGCGGCCCGACAGGCCCTACAGATACGCAGTATTTT.